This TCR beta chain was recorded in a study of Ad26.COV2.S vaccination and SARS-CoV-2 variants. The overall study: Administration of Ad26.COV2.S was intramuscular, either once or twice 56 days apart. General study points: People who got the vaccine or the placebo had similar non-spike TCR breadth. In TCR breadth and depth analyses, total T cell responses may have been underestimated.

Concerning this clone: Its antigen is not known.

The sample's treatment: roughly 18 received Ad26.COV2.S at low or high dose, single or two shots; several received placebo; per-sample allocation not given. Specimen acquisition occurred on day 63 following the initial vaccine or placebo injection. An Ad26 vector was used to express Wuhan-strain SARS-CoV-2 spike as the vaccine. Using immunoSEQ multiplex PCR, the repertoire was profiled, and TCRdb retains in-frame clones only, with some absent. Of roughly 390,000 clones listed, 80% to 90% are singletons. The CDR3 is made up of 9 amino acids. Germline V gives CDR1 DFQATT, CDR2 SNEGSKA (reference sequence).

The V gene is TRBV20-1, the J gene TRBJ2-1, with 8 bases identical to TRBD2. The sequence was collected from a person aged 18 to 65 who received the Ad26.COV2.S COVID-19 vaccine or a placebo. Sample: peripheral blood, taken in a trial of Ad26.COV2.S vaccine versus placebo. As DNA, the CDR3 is TGCAGGCCGGCGGGGGGGCAGTTCTTC. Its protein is CRPAGGQFF.